Below, 9 T cell receptor beta chains from the same sample are listed, as sequenced in a study of cytomegalovirus exposure and HLA in healthy donors. Primers included in the PCR were 60 Vbeta and 13 Jbeta primers. Sequencing was performed with immunoSEQ multiplex PCR; in TCRdb, only in-frame clones are kept and a portion is missing. The table has 150,000 or so clones, roughly four fifths seen once. The sequenced material came from PBMCs. These receptor sequences come from a woman aged 40-49 years in good health and CMV-seronegative.

This clone showed up just a few times. The chain links TRBV19 to TRBJ1-1, with D possibly TRBD1 on 5 matching bases. V lost 6 bases and J lost 2, with 7 bases in between. The CDR3 extends over 12 amino acids. Germline-derived CDR1 and CDR2 are LNHDA and SQIVND (reference sequence). DNA for the CDR3: TGTGCCAGTAGGAGGACAAACACTGAAGCTTTCTTT. This gives the protein CASRRTNTEAFF.

The gene calls are TRBV5-5 and TRBJ2-1, with a possible D match to TRBD2 (6 bases). The germline gives CDR1 SGHKS, CDR2 YYEKEE (reference sequence). The CDR3 length is 16 residues. V shed 5 bases and J shed 0 bases, with 15 bases lying between them. CDR3 DNA: TGTGCCAGCAGTCTCACGACTAGTAGCTCCTACAATGAGCAGTTCTTC. This translates into CASSLTTSSSYNEQFF.

This rearrangement joins TRBV5-4 to TRBJ2-1, with TRBD2 as a possible D gene (5 bases). This CDR3 contains 15 residues. CDR1 is SGHNT and CDR2 is YYREEE in the germline V gene (reference sequence). The V end was cut by 0 bases, the J end by 2 bases, with 9 bases between. CDR3 amino acids: CASSLGGSPYNEQFF. CDR3 DNA sequence: TGTGCCAGCAGCTTGGGAGGGAGTCCCTACAATGAGCAGTTCTTC.

V and J are TRBV6-1 and TRBJ1-5; tentative D call: TRBD1 (6 bases). The CDR3 runs 16 residues. Germline assignment: CDR1 MNHNS and CDR2 SASEGT. Trimming removed 0 bases from V and 1 base from J, with 10 bases in between. The CDR3 nucleotides read TGTGCCAGCAGTGAAGCTGGCAGGGGAAGCAATCAGCCCCAGCATTTT. Its translation: CASSEAGRGSNQPQHF.

Regarding this clone: This same CDR3 is encoded by further DNA sequences in the sample. The chain is built from TRBV7-2 and TRBJ2-1; no definite D call. The CDR3 contains 16 residues. CDR1 and CDR2 (germline): SGHTA, FQGNSA. The V end was cut by 5 bases, the J end by 10 bases, with 24 bases between. The CDR3 here is CASSPRSRLSSEEQFF. The CDR3 nucleotides read TGTGCCAGCAGCCCAAGGTCGAGACTTTCTTCAGAGGAGCAGTTCTTC.

V usage is TRBV9 and J usage is TRBJ1-1; TRBD1 matches 7 bases. This CDR3 comprises 16 residues. CDR1 SGDLS and CDR2 YYNGEE come from the germline V gene. V lost 4 bases, J lost 1 base, and 10 bases stayed unmatched. The CDR3 region is CASSPQIDRANTEAFF. In DNA form, the CDR3 reads TGTGCCAGCAGCCCCCAAATTGACAGGGCGAACACTGAAGCTTTCTTT.

A single count supports this clone. This chain connects TRBV5-4 to TRBJ2-3; 9 bases are a match to TRBD2. Germline V gene data show CDR1 as SGHNT and CDR2 as YYREEE (reference sequence). The CDR3 runs 17 residues. With 1 base clipped from V and 5 bases from J, the junction kept 11 bases outside the gene matches. The CDR3 is CASSLSPSGKGVDTQYF. CDR3 DNA sequence: TGTGCCAGCAGCTTGTCCCCTAGCGGGAAAGGGGTAGATACGCAGTATTTT.

A remark on this clone: The same CDR3 arises from other DNA sequences in this sample as well. J is TRBJ1-5 and V is TRBV2; TRBD1 is a possible D gene (6 bases). The ends were cut back, 6 bases at V and 1 base at J, with 13 bases in the middle. This CDR3 is built from 15 residues. In germline, CDR1 is SNHLY, CDR2 FYNNEI. CDR3 coding DNA: TGTGCCAGCAGCGGATTTAGGGGGAGCAATCAGCCCCAGCATTTT. It translates to CASSGFRGSNQPQHF.

The DNA for the CDR3 is TGTGCCAGCAGCTTAGAGGGACAGAACTATGGCTACACCTTC. Protein: CASSLEGQNYGYTF. The chain links TRBV7-9 to TRBJ1-2, with TRBD1 matching 7 bases. Trimming at V came to 1 base and at J to 2 bases, leaving 1 base not matched to a gene. The CDR3 has 14 residues. Germline lookup yields CDR1 SEHNR and CDR2 FQNEAQ (reference sequence).